This T cell receptor beta chain was retrieved from a study of cytomegalovirus exposure and HLA in healthy donors. Study as a whole: Of a few hundred genotyped donors, about 81% clustered with self-reported Caucasian donors.

Findings of the study overall: A missense DCLRE1C variant was associated with V- and J-gene trimming of TCR beta chains in a later analysis, and an independent cohort replicated the association.

The PCR was carried out with 60 Vbeta primers and 13 Jbeta primers. Profiling relied on immunoSEQ multiplex PCR, and the TCRdb table lists in-frame clones only, not all of them. The sample carries approximately 93,000 clones, 70% to 80% recorded once. With regard to this clone: As yet, its antigen is unknown. This specimen includes other DNA sequences encoding the same CDR3.

The sample consisted of PBMCs. The receptor's source is a male donor in good health and CMV-seropositive.

In nucleotides, the CDR3 is TGTGCCTGGAGTGTAAGGGGGCCCACTGGGGAGCTGTTTTTT. Its protein product is CAWSVRGPTGELFF. The chain couples TRBV30 to TRBJ2-2; TRBD1 matches at 7 bases. This CDR3 has 14 residues. The germline V gene has CDR1 GTSNPN and CDR2 SVGIG (reference sequence). The V segment lost 0 bases and the J segment 8 bases; nucleotides outside the gene matches: 6.